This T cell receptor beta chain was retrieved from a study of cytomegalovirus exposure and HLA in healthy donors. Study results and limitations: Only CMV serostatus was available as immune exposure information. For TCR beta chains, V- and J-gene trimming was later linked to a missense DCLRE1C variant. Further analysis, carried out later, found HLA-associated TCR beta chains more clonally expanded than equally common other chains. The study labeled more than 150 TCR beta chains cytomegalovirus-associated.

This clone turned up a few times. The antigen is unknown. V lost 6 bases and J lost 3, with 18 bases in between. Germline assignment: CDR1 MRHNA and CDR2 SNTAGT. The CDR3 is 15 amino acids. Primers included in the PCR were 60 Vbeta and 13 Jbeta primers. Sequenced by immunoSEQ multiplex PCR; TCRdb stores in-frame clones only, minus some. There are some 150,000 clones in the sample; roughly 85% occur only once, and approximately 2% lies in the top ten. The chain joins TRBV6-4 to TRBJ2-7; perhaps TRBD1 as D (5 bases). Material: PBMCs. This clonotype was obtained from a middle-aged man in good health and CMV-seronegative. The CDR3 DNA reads TGTGCCAGCAGCGAACAAAATCAGGGTGTCTACGAGCAGTACTTC. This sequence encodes CASSEQNQGVYEQYF.